This TCR beta chain originates from a study of cytomegalovirus exposure and HLA in healthy donors. Findings of the study overall: Cytomegalovirus-associated status was assigned to approximately 160 TCR beta chains.

TCRdb's table, derived via immunoSEQ multiplex PCR, lists solely in-frame clones and lacks some. This sample has 65,000 to 70,000 clones, with around 93% found just once. CDR3 length: 16 residues. Trimming took 8 bases from V and 3 from J; bases not matched to a gene: 16. Germline V gives CDR1 SNHLY, CDR2 FYNNEI. On this clone: Its antigen is still unknown.

This clonotype originated in a man aged 18 to 29 in good health and CMV-seronegative. Sequencing was done on a sample of PBMCs. This rearrangement joins TRBV2 to TRBJ2-7; TRBD2 aligns across 7 bases. Here the CDR3 reads CASEGGYLGGYYEQYF. The CDR3 DNA sequence: TGTGCCAGCGAAGGAGGATACCTGGGAGGGTACTACGAGCAGTACTTC.